The 23 T cell receptor beta chains in this list originate from one sample, sequenced in a study of cytomegalovirus exposure and HLA in healthy donors. The PCR employed 60 Vbeta primers together with 13 Jbeta primers. Only in-frame clones appear in the TCRdb table, and some are missing; sequencing was by immunoSEQ multiplex PCR. The sample has approximately 100,000 clones; around 80% are singletons. Material for sequencing was PBMCs. The source of these receptors is a woman aged 35 to 49 in good health and CMV-seronegative.

This chain links TRBV28 with TRBJ2-5; the match to TRBD2 covers 9 bases. Germline V gene data show CDR1 as MDHEN and CDR2 as SYDVKM. The CDR3 is 16 residues long. J gave up 2 bases and V 2 bases, and 6 bases lay outside the gene matches. The CDR3 reads CASSLTLAGTQETQYF. The CDR3 nucleotides are TGTGCCAGCAGTTTAACACTAGCGGGCACTCAAGAGACCCAGTACTTC.

V usage is TRBV19 and J usage is TRBJ1-5, with D possibly TRBD1 on 5 matching bases. From germline, CDR1 is LNHDA and CDR2 SQIVND (reference sequence). Trimming left V 6 bases short and J 5 bases short, with 14 bases between. CDR3 length equals 14 residues. The CDR3 nucleotides are TGTGCCAGTAGCAACAGGTTTCGAGATCAGCCCCAGCATTTT. As protein: CASSNRFRDQPQHF.

The chain couples TRBV5-6 to TRBJ2-5, with a tentative D call TRBD1 (6 bases). CDR1 and CDR2 (germline): SGHDT, YYEEEE. Trimming removed 4 bases at V and 4 bases at J, with 17 bases between. This CDR3 is 15 amino acids long. CDR3 residues: CASSQQGRSGETQYF. The CDR3 bases are TGTGCCAGCAGCCAACAGGGAAGATCCGGAGAGACCCAGTACTTC.

This clone has a single count. V usage is TRBV28 and J usage is TRBJ2-5; D is perhaps TRBD1 (5 bases). Trimming pared 5 bases from V and 1 base from J, leaving 17 bases between. Germline-derived CDR1 and CDR2 are MDHEN and SYDVKM. CDR3 length: 16 residues. CDR3 loop: CASSPIGTDSQETQYF. The DNA of the CDR3 is TGTGCCAGCAGTCCAATAGGAACTGACAGCCAAGAGACCCAGTACTTC.

In its sample, this clone was seen once. The chain recombines TRBV19 with TRBJ1-4; weak D call: TRBD1 (5 bases). Trimming took 5 bases from V and 6 from J, leaving 13 bases between them. The CDR3 is 14 residues long. Germline V lookup: CDR1 LNHDA, CDR2 SQIVND (reference sequence). The CDR3 nucleotides are TGTGCCAGTAGTCCCGACAGCACAGATGAAAAACTGTTTTTT. Protein: CASSPDSTDEKLFF.

J is TRBJ2-2 and V is TRBV18; TRBD2 aligns across 9 bases. The CDR3 is 15 amino acids. Germline V gene data show CDR1 as KGHSH and CDR2 as LQKENI. V shed 10 bases, J shed 4 bases, and the junction held 10 bases outside the gene matches. The CDR3 sequence: CANLGLAGGTGELFF. The DNA of the CDR3 is TGTGCCAACTTGGGACTAGCCGGAGGCACCGGGGAGCTGTTTTTT.

The rearrangement joins TRBV25-1 to TRBJ2-7, with D maybe TRBD1 (6 bases). The V and J ends lost 3 bases and 4 bases respectively, with 10 bases between them. The germline V gene encodes CDR1 MGHDK and CDR2 SYGVNS. The CDR3 consists of 13 residues. The CDR3 sequence: CASSDQTGYEQYF. Written as DNA, the CDR3 is TGTGCCAGCAGTGATCAAACAGGGTACGAGCAGTACTTC.

This clone was observed once. The chain combines TRBV15 with TRBJ1-2; D perhaps matches TRBD1 (5 bases). Deletions cut 4 bases from V and 2 bases from J, with 17 bases between. The germline V gene has CDR1 LNHNV and CDR2 YYDKDF (reference sequence). The CDR3 contains 16 residues. CDR3 sequence (DNA): TGTGCCACCAGCACGCTTCTTCAGGGTCTCAACTATGGCTACACCTTC. Its protein is CATSTLLQGLNYGYTF.

This clone has a single count. The chain links TRBV18 to TRBJ1-1, with no clear D. The V gene lost 6 bases and the J gene lost 4 bases, with 18 bases spanning the gap. Germline CDR1 reads KGHSH; CDR2 reads LQKENI. The CDR3 is 15 amino acids. The CDR3 coding sequence is TGTGCCAGCTCCACCGGAGACCAGACGATCACTGAAGCTTTCTTT. Its translation is CASSTGDQTITEAFF.

This chain uses TRBV7-2 with TRBJ2-5; perhaps TRBD1 as D (5 bases). Per the germline V gene, CDR1 is SGHTA and CDR2 is FQGNSA. The CDR3 has 15 amino acids. Between the trimmed V and J ends, which lost 1 base and 2 bases, there was a span of 11 bases. CDR3: CASSLGDRTQETQYF. In nucleotides, the CDR3 is TGTGCCAGCAGCTTAGGTGACAGAACGCAAGAGACCCAGTACTTC.

This clone was detected once. The chain employs TRBV10-3 and TRBJ2-5, with D possibly being TRBD2 (6 bases). V gave up 11 bases and J gave up 5 bases, with 12 bases separating them. The CDR3 totals 11 residues. Germline lookup yields CDR1 ENHRY and CDR2 SYGVKD. The CDR3 here is CASSGDETQYF. The CDR3 DNA reads as TGTGCCTCCTCGGGAGATGAGACCCAGTACTTC.

This clone has a handful of counts. This rearrangement joins TRBV4-1 to TRBJ1-6; 9 positions agree with TRBD1. CDR1 MGHRA and CDR2 YSYEKL come from the germline V gene. V lost 6 bases, J lost 8 bases, and 11 bases stayed unmatched. The CDR3 has 16 amino acids. The CDR3 here is CASSPTGGVSDSPLHF. In DNA, the CDR3 is TGCGCCAGCAGTCCGACAGGGGGGGTATCGGATTCACCCCTCCACTTT.

This clone was recorded once. The rearrangement joins TRBV5-6 to TRBJ2-1; the D gene is possibly TRBD2 (5 bases). Per the germline V gene, CDR1 is SGHDT and CDR2 is YYEEEE. Trimming removed 4 bases at V and 4 bases at J, with 9 bases between. The CDR3 runs 13 residues. CDR3 DNA: TGTGCCAGCAGCCTGCGAGGGTACAATGAGCAGTTCTTC. As protein: CASSLRGYNEQFF.

The V call is TRBV29-1, the J call TRBJ2-3; 8 bases agree with TRBD1. Germline CDR1 reads SQVTM; CDR2 reads ANQGSEA. The CDR3 runs 14 residues. V was clipped by 7 bases and J by 5 bases; unmatched bases: 11. CDR3 in amino acids: CSAAPGGQRDTQYF. CDR3 DNA sequence: TGCAGCGCTGCACCAGGGGGCCAGAGAGATACGCAGTATTTT.

The rearrangement joins TRBV5-8 to TRBJ2-7; D possibly corresponds to TRBD2 (5 bases). The CDR3 is 13 residues long. Germline loops: CDR1 SGHTS, CDR2 YDEGEE. V gave up 1 base and J gave up 3 bases, with 8 bases separating them. DNA for the CDR3: TGTGCCAGCAGCTTGATAGAGGGCTACGAGCAGTACTTC. It yields the protein CASSLIEGYEQYF.

The CDR3 nucleotides are TGTGCCAGCAGTCCCCCGGGACAGGGGGGTAAAAGCTCCTACGAGCAGTACTTC. Encoded protein: CASSPPGQGGKSSYEQYF. The gene calls are TRBV28 and TRBJ2-7; TRBD1 agrees at 11 bases. The V and J ends lost 5 bases and 0 bases, in that order; junction bases with no gene match: 12. The CDR3 contains 18 residues. Looked up from germline, CDR1 is MDHEN and CDR2 is SYDVKM.

The CDR3 DNA sequence: TGCGCCAGCAGTGGAACAGGATTAACCTACGAGCAGTACTTC. Protein product: CASSGTGLTYEQYF. This sequence joins TRBV10-2 and TRBJ2-7, with D tentatively TRBD1 (5 bases). The length of the CDR3 is 14 residues. CDR1 WSHSY and CDR2 SAAADI come from the germline V gene. Trimming stripped 4 bases from V and 2 bases from J, with 12 bases between.

This clone was seen a single time. The CDR3 DNA reads TGTGCCAGCAGCGCCTTCAGCCGCCTTGACAGTTACTCTGGGGCCAACGTCCTGACTTTC. This gives the protein CASSAFSRLDSYSGANVLTF. This chain connects TRBV7-8 to TRBJ2-6; D is possibly TRBD1 (5 bases). The length of the CDR3 is 20 residues. Between the trimmed V and J ends, which lost 5 bases and 0 bases, there was a span of 23 bases. Germline-derived CDR1 and CDR2 are SGHVS and FQNEAQ.

The chain uses TRBV6-1 and TRBJ1-2; D not resolved. In germline, CDR1 is MNHNS, CDR2 SASEGT. The CDR3 totals 16 residues. Trimming took off 2 bases at V and 1 base at J, with 14 bases between the two ends. The CDR3 region is CASSELRAGFNYGYTF. CDR3 bases: TGTGCCAGCAGTGAATTGCGGGCGGGATTTAACTATGGCTACACCTTC.

The V call is TRBV5-1, the J call TRBJ2-3, with D possibly being TRBD2 (5 bases). The CDR3 is made up of 13 amino acids. Germline V gives CDR1 SGHRS, CDR2 YFSETQ. V was cut by 4 bases and J by 3 bases, with 9 bases left in between. DNA for the CDR3: TGCGCCAGCAGCACTTTAGCGACAGATACGCAGTATTTT. Protein: CASSTLATDTQYF.

The genes are TRBV4-2 and TRBJ1-1, with a possible D match to TRBD1 (6 bases). The germline CDR1 and CDR2 sequences are LGHNA and YNFKEQ. The ends were cut back, 1 base at V and 5 bases at J, with 11 bases in the middle. This CDR3 contains 14 residues. CDR3 protein: CASSQGGGDTEAFF. The CDR3 DNA sequence: TGTGCCAGCAGCCAAGGAGGGGGAGATACTGAAGCTTTCTTT.

The chain couples TRBV5-6 to TRBJ2-5, with D perhaps matching TRBD2 (7 bases). Trimming took 2 bases from V and 5 from J, leaving 19 bases between them. Germline V gives CDR1 SGHDT, CDR2 YYEEEE. This CDR3 contains 16 residues. CDR3 region: CASSFFRQGRAETQYF. The CDR3 DNA reads TGTGCCAGCAGCTTTTTTAGGCAGGGGAGGGCGGAGACCCAGTACTTC.

The chain combines TRBV7-6 with TRBJ2-2; tentative D call: TRBD2 (6 bases). The V gene's germline CDR1 is SGHVS and CDR2 FNYEAQ. The length of the CDR3 is 16 residues. The V end lost 4 bases, the J end lost 4 bases, and 16 bases lay between the germline ends. The CDR3 DNA follows: TGTGCCAGCAGCTCCGGGACTCCGAGGGCCACCGGGGAGCTGTTTTTT. Translating it yields CASSSGTPRATGELFF.